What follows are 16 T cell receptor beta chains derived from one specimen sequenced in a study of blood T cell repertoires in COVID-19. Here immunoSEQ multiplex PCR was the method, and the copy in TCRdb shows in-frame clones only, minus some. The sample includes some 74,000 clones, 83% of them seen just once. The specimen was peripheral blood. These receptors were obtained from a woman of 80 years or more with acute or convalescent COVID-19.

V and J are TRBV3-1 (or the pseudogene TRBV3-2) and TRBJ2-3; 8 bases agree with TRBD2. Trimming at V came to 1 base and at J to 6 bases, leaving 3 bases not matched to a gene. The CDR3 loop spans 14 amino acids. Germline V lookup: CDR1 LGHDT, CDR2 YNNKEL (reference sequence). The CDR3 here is CASSQGTGGDTQYF. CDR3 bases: TGTGCCAGCAGCCAAGGAACGGGGGGGGATACGCAGTATTTT.

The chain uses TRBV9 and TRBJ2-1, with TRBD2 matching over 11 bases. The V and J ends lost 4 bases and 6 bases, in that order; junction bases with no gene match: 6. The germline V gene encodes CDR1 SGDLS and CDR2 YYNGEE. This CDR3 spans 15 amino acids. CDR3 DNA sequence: TGTGCCAGCAGCCTCAGACTAGCGGGGATCAATGAGCAGTTCTTC. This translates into CASSLRLAGINEQFF.

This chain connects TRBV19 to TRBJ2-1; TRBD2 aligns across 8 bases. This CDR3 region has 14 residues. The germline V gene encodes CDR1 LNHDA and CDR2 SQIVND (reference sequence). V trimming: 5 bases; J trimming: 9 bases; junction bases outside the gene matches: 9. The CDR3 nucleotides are TGTGCCAGTAGTCTGTCGGGGGGGTATCCTGAGCAGTTCTTC. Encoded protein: CASSLSGGYPEQFF.

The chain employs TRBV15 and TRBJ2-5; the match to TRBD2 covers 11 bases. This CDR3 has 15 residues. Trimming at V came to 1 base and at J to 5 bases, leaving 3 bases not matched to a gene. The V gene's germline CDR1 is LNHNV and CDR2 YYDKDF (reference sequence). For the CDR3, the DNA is TGTGCCACCAGCAGAGGACTAGCGGGGCTGGAGACCCAGTACTTC. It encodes CATSRGLAGLETQYF.

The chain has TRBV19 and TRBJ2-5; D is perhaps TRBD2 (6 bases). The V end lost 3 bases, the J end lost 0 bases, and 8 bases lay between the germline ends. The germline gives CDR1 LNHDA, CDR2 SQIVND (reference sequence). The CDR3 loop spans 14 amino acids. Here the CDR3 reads CASSMWGDQETQYF. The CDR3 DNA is TGTGCCAGTAGTATGTGGGGGGACCAAGAGACCCAGTACTTC.

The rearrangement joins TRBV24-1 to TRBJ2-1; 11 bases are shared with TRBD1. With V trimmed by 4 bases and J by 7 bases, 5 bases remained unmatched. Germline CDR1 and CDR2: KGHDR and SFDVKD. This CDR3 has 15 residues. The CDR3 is CATSESDRGRNEQFF. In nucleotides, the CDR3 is TGTGCCACCAGTGAGTCGGACAGGGGGCGGAATGAGCAGTTCTTC.

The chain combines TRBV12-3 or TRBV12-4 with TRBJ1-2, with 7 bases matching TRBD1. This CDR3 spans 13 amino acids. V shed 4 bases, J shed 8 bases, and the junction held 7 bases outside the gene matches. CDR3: CASSYRDRGGYTF. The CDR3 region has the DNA TGTGCCAGCAGTTACCGGGACAGAGGAGGCTACACCTTC.

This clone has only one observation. CDR3 region: CASSVRKSGGRQPQHF. For the CDR3, the DNA is TGTGCCAGTAGTGTACGTAAGTCGGGAGGTCGGCAGCCCCAGCATTTT. J is TRBJ1-5 and V is TRBV19, with no clear D. Germline V gene sequence: CDR1 LNHDA, CDR2 SQIVND (reference sequence). The CDR3 runs to 16 residues. V was trimmed by 5 bases and J by 7 bases, leaving 21 bases between them.

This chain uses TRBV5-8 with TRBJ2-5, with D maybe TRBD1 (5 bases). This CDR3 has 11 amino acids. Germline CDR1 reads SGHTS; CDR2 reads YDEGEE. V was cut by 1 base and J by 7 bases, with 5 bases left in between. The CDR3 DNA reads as TGTGCCAGCAGCTTGCAGGGGACCCAGTACTTC. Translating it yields CASSLQGTQYF.

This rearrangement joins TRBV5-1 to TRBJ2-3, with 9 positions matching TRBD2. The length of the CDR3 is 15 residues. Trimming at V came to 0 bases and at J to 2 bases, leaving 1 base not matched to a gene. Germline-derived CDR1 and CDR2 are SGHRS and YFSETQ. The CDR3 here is CASSLASGTTDTQYF. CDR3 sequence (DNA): TGCGCCAGCAGCTTGGCTAGCGGGACCACAGATACGCAGTATTTT.

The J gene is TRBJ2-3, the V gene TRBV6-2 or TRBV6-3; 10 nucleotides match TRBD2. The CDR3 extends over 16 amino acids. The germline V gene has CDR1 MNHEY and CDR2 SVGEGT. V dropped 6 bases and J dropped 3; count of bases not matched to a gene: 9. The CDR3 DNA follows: TGTGCCAGCAGCTTCCAAGCGGGACTAGCGACAGATACGCAGTATTTT. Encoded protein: CASSFQAGLATDTQYF.

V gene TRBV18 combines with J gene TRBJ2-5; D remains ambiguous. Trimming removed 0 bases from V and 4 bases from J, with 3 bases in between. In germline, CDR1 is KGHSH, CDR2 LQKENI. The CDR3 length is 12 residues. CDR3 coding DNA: TGTGCCAGCTCACCACCCGGAGAGACCCAGTACTTC. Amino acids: CASSPPGETQYF.

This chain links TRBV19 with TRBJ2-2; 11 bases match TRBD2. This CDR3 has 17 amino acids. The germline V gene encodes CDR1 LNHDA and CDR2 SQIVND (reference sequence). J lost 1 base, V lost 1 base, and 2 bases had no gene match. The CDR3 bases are TGTGCCAGTAGTATAGGACTAGCGGGGATGAACACCGGGGAGCTGTTTTTT. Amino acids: CASSIGLAGMNTGELFF.

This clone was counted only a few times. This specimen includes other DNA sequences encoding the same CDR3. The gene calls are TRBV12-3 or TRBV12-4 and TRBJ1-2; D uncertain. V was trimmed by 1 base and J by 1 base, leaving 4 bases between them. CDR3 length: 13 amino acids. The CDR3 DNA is TGTGCCAGCAGTTTAGGCGGTAACTATGGCTACACCTTC. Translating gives CASSLGGNYGYTF.

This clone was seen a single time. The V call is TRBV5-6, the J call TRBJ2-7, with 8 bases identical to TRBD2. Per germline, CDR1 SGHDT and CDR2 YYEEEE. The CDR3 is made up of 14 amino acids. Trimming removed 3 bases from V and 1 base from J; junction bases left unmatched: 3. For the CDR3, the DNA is TGTGCCAGCAGCTCACTAGCGGAGTCCTACGAGCAGTACTTC. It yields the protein CASSSLAESYEQYF. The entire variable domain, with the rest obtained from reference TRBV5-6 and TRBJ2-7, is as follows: DAGVTQSPTHLIKTRGQQVTLRCSPKSGHDTVSWYQQALGQGPQFIFQYYEEEERQRGNFPDRFSGHQFPNYSSELNVNALLLGDSALYLCASSSLAESYEQYFGPGTRLTVT.

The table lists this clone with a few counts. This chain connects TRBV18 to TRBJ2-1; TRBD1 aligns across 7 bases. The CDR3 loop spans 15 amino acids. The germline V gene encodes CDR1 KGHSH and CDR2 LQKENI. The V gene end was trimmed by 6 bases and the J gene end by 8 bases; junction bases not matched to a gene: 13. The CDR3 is CASSLDRVNWDEQFF. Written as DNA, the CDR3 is TGTGCCAGCTCTCTCGACAGGGTGAACTGGGATGAGCAGTTCTTC.